Each of the 32 T cell receptor beta chains below was sequenced from the same sample in a study of T cell responses to AZD1222 COVID-19 vaccine. Only in-frame clones appear in the TCRdb table, and some are missing; sequencing was by immunoSEQ multiplex PCR. The sample has more than 110,000 clones, around 93% seen once. The sample in question was peripheral blood, obtained on day 0 of AZD1222 vaccination. The receptors derive from an adult in good health.

This chain uses TRBV9 with TRBJ2-7; no clear D. The ends were cut back, 0 bases at V and 4 bases at J, with 14 bases in the middle. The CDR3 contains 15 residues. The germline CDR1 and CDR2 sequences are SGDLS and YYNGEE. CDR3 amino acids: CASSVGPTPQYEQYF. The DNA for the CDR3 is TGTGCCAGCAGCGTAGGTCCAACTCCCCAATACGAGCAGTACTTC.

The rearrangement joins TRBV19 to TRBJ1-1; D ambiguous. The ends were cut back, 0 bases at V and 6 bases at J, with 11 bases in the middle. CDR1 is LNHDA, CDR2 SQIVND, per germline (reference sequence). The CDR3 runs 14 residues. The CDR3: CASSIDVGTAEAFF. CDR3 in DNA: TGTGCCAGTAGTATAGATGTAGGAACGGCTGAAGCTTTCTTT.

The chain carries TRBV12-3 or TRBV12-4 and TRBJ2-7, with D uncertain. The CDR3 totals 13 residues. With 8 bases removed from V and 1 base from J, the gap between germline ends came to 12 bases. As DNA, the CDR3 is TGTGCCAGCGGGTGGACGGATTCCTACGAGCAGTACTTC. This codes for CASGWTDSYEQYF.

This clone appeared once. V and J are TRBV28 and TRBJ1-1; no firm D call. This CDR3 is built from 13 residues. V lost 2 bases to trimming and J lost 6 bases, with 10 bases between them. Germline V CDR1 and CDR2: MDHEN, SYDVKM. CDR3 sequence: CASSLITPPEAFF. CDR3 DNA sequence: TGTGCCAGCAGTTTAATCACCCCCCCTGAAGCTTTCTTT.

The chain uses TRBV27 and TRBJ1-2; 7 bases fit TRBD1. Trimming took 8 bases from V and 4 from J; bases not matched to a gene: 10. From germline, CDR1 is MNHEY and CDR2 SMNVEV (reference sequence). This CDR3 is 14 amino acids long. CDR3 DNA: TGTGCCAGCCGATCTACAGGGGAACTCTATGGCTACACCTTC. This gives the protein CASRSTGELYGYTF.

J is TRBJ1-1 and V is TRBV2; D unclear. Deletions cut 7 bases from V and 1 base from J, with 10 bases between. CDR1 is SNHLY, CDR2 FYNNEI, per germline. The CDR3 is made up of 13 amino acids. CDR3 amino acids: CASNWQRNTEAFF. CDR3 coding DNA: TGTGCCAGCAATTGGCAGAGGAACACTGAAGCTTTCTTT.

The chain joins TRBV11-3 to TRBJ2-7, with TRBD1 as a possible D gene (5 bases). Germline-derived CDR1 and CDR2 are SGHNT and YENEEA. The V and J ends lost 4 bases and 6 bases respectively, with 16 bases between them. This CDR3 spans 14 amino acids. Written as DNA, the CDR3 is TGTGCCAGCAGCTCCCATACCGTGCAGGGCGAGCAGTACTTC. Translated, it gives CASSSHTVQGEQYF.

The chain recombines TRBV19 with TRBJ1-2, with D hard to call. Trimming took off 3 bases at V and 5 bases at J, with 16 bases between the two ends. This CDR3 spans 15 amino acids. CDR1 and CDR2 (germline): LNHDA, SQIVND (reference sequence). The CDR3 DNA is TGTGCCAGTAGTATCTATGGGTCAGAGGATTATGGCTACACCTTC. Translation gives CASSIYGSEDYGYTF.

This clone showed up just once. V gene TRBV5-4 combines with J gene TRBJ1-2; 12 positions agree with TRBD1. Trimming took 2 bases from V and 4 from J; bases not matched to a gene: 9. This CDR3 contains 17 residues. CDR1 is SGHNT, CDR2 YYREEE, per germline (reference sequence). CDR3 nucleotide sequence: TGTGCCAGCAGCTTCCCTGGGACAGGGGGCTTCGGCTATGGCTACACCTTC. Residues: CASSFPGTGGFGYGYTF.

The gene calls are TRBV6-5 and TRBJ2-7; D unresolved. The CDR3 runs to 13 residues. V lost 6 bases to trimming and J lost 4 bases, with 13 bases between them. CDR1 is MNHEY, CDR2 SVGAGI, per germline. The CDR3 here is CASRRQNSYEQYF. Here the CDR3 DNA reads TGTGCCAGCAGGCGGCAGAATTCTTACGAGCAGTACTTC.

The chain is built from TRBV12-5 and TRBJ2-5; 13 nucleotides align to TRBD2. There are 16 residues in the CDR3. Trimming at V came to 4 bases and at J to 5 bases, leaving 7 bases not matched to a gene. The germline CDR1 and CDR2 sequences are LGHNT and FRNRAP. Written as DNA, the CDR3 is TGTGCTAGTGGTTGGACTAGCGGGGGAAGTCGGGAGACCCAGTACTTC. Amino acid sequence: CASGWTSGGSRETQYF.

The J gene is TRBJ1-6, the V gene TRBV30, with a possible D match to TRBD1 (5 bases). CDR3 length: 14 residues. Trimming cost V 8 bases and J 11 bases, with 22 bases left between them. Germline CDR1 reads GTSNPN; CDR2 reads SVGIG (reference sequence). Here the CDR3 DNA reads TGTGCCCTGAGGAACCGGGGACCCAATCCACCCCTCCACTTT. Residues: CALRNRGPNPPLHF.

J is TRBJ1-4 and V is TRBV7-2; TRBD1 matches 8 bases. The germline CDR1 and CDR2 sequences are SGHTA and FQGNSA. The CDR3 is made up of 16 amino acids. V gave up 7 bases and J gave up 3 bases; unmatched junction bases: 10. CDR3 protein: CASTRTGRTPNEKLFF. CDR3 sequence (DNA): TGTGCCAGCACCAGGACAGGGAGGACACCTAATGAAAAACTGTTTTTT.

The chain uses TRBV10-1 and TRBJ2-4; no clear D gene. The CDR3 sequence is 18 residues long. V gave up 3 bases and J gave up 0 bases, with 18 bases separating them. Germline-derived CDR1 and CDR2 are WNHNN and SYGVQD (reference sequence). The CDR3 nucleotides are TGCGCCAGCAGTGATTCCGGACGGAATCCTCTAGCCAAAAACATTCAGTACTTC. This sequence encodes CASSDSGRNPLAKNIQYF.

The rearrangement joins TRBV10-1 to TRBJ2-1; 10 positions match TRBD2. CDR3 length: 19 residues. Trimming at V came to 3 bases and at J to 0 bases, leaving 11 bases not matched to a gene. Germline assignment: CDR1 WNHNN and CDR2 SYGVQD (reference sequence). CDR3 in amino acids: CASSDKRGGRDSSYNEQFF. The CDR3 region has the DNA TGCGCCAGCAGTGATAAGCGGGGGGGCCGGGATAGCTCCTACAATGAGCAGTTCTTC.

This clone was seen a single time. The rearrangement uses TRBV9 and TRBJ1-2; the match to TRBD1 covers 7 bases. The length of the CDR3 is 16 residues. Per germline, CDR1 SGDLS and CDR2 YYNGEE. Losses at the gene ends were 4 bases for V and 4 bases for J; bases not matched to a gene: 13. This CDR3 reads CASSPTGLVSLYGYTF. In nucleotides, the CDR3 is TGTGCCAGCAGCCCGACAGGGTTAGTCTCTCTCTATGGCTACACCTTC.

This clone showed up just once. This chain joins TRBV19 and TRBJ1-2; possible D gene TRBD1, 5 bases. Germline V CDR1 and CDR2: LNHDA, SQIVND (reference sequence). V was trimmed by 9 bases and J by 6 bases, leaving 14 bases between them. The CDR3 has 12 residues. CDR3 DNA: TGTGCCAGCACCGGGGGGGAGGATGGCTACACCTTC. The encoded protein is CASTGGEDGYTF.

This chain links TRBV13 with TRBJ2-1; no clear D gene. Germline loops: CDR1 PRHDT, CDR2 FYEKMQ (reference sequence). Trimming left V 4 bases short and J 4 bases short, with 17 bases between. The CDR3 consists of 16 residues. The CDR3 DNA sequence: TGTGCCAGCAGCTCCAAGTCCCTCGCGAGGTACAATGAGCAGTTCTTC. Translated: CASSSKSLARYNEQFF.

The chain carries TRBV4-1 and TRBJ1-2; tentatively, D is TRBD1 (6 bases). The CDR3 is 16 amino acids. V shed 6 bases and J shed 1 base, with 18 bases lying between them. The V gene's germline CDR1 is MGHRA and CDR2 YSYEKL. The CDR3 protein is CASRIEGGGHNYGYTF. CDR3 DNA sequence: TGCGCCAGCAGAATCGAAGGTGGGGGCCATAACTATGGCTACACCTTC.

The gene calls are TRBV24-1 and TRBJ2-1; D may be TRBD2 (6 bases). CDR3 length equals 19 residues. CDR1 and CDR2 from the germline V gene are KGHDR and SFDVKD. V was pared by 1 base and J by 0 bases, with 18 bases between. The CDR3 DNA sequence: TGTGCCACCAGTGATTTCAGGATTGGAGGACTAAACTCCTACAATGAGCAGTTCTTC. Its translation is CATSDFRIGGLNSYNEQFF.

The V gene is TRBV7-5, the J gene TRBJ2-7; the table assigns TRBD1, which was not confirmed against the DNA. TRBV7-5 is classified as a pseudogene. The CDR3 is 16 residues long. The CDR3 bases are TGTGCCAGAAGATCTAAAGAACAGGGGGCATTCTACGAGCAGTACTTC. As protein: CARRSKEQGAFYEQYF.

V and J are TRBV30 and TRBJ2-7, with 7 bases identical to TRBD2. Germline trimming cut 1 base from V and 3 bases from J; bases unmatched to any gene: 0. Germline V lookup: CDR1 GTSNPN, CDR2 SVGIG (reference sequence). The CDR3 contains 12 residues. CDR3 amino acids: CAWSGGSYEQYF. CDR3 nucleotide sequence: TGTGCCTGGAGTGGCGGGAGCTACGAGCAGTACTTC.

The chain recombines TRBV20-1 with TRBJ2-5, with D perhaps matching TRBD1 (6 bases). Trimming cost V 3 bases and J 0 bases, with 14 bases left between them. The germline CDR1 and CDR2 sequences are DFQATT and SNEGSKA (reference sequence). This CDR3 spans 15 amino acids. The CDR3 sequence is CSASHQRGYQETQYF. The CDR3 coding sequence is TGCAGTGCTAGTCACCAAAGGGGGTACCAAGAGACCCAGTACTTC.

The rearrangement links TRBV2 to TRBJ1-1; D call uncertain. Germline V gives CDR1 SNHLY, CDR2 FYNNEI. Trimming stripped 4 bases from V and 1 base from J, with 7 bases between. The CDR3 length is 13 residues. The CDR3 here is CASSGQANTEAFF. The CDR3 region has the DNA TGTGCCAGCAGTGGTCAGGCGAACACTGAAGCTTTCTTT.

The chain links TRBV4-2 to TRBJ2-7; 9 nucleotides align to TRBD1. In germline, CDR1 is LGHNA, CDR2 YNFKEQ. The CDR3 length is 15 residues. Unmatched junction bases numbered 7, after V lost 1 base and J lost 6 bases. Here the CDR3 DNA reads TGTGCCAGCAGCCAAGCTTCCGGGACAGGGCTCGAGCAGTACTTC. Its protein is CASSQASGTGLEQYF.

This clone was counted once. The gene calls are TRBV7-9 and TRBJ2-7; 8 nucleotides match TRBD1. V shed 2 bases, J shed 1 base, and the junction held 10 bases outside the gene matches. The CDR3 runs 17 residues. CDR1 is SEHNR and CDR2 is FQNEAQ in the germline V gene (reference sequence). DNA of the CDR3: TGTGCCAGCAGCTTAAGTTTTCGGCAGGGGGCTTCCTACGAGCAGTACTTC. This codes for CASSLSFRQGASYEQYF.

CDR3 amino acids: CASSREGAGVPEAFF. CDR3 DNA sequence: TGTGCCAGCAGCCGAGAGGGGGCTGGGGTCCCTGAAGCTTTCTTT. V and J are TRBV3-1 (or the pseudogene TRBV3-2) and TRBJ1-1, with 7 bases lining up with TRBD1. Losses at the gene ends were 4 bases for V and 6 bases for J; bases not matched to a gene: 11. Germline CDR1 and CDR2: LGHDT and YNNKEL (reference sequence). The CDR3 has 15 residues.

This rearrangement joins TRBV30 to TRBJ2-7; 7 positions match TRBD1. V shed 2 bases, J shed 3 bases, and the junction held 10 bases outside the gene matches. Per germline, CDR1 GTSNPN and CDR2 SVGIG (reference sequence). The CDR3 is 15 residues long. The chain's CDR3 is CAWSNSDRVNYEQYF. The CDR3 nucleotides are TGTGCCTGGAGTAACTCAGACAGGGTGAACTACGAGCAGTACTTC.

The CDR3 sequence is CASSDRDRINYGYTF. DNA for the CDR3: TGTGCCAGCAGCGACCGGGACAGGATTAACTATGGCTACACCTTC. The V gene is TRBV7-3, the J gene TRBJ1-2, with 8 bases aligning to TRBD1. The length of the CDR3 is 15 residues. The germline V gene encodes CDR1 SGHTA and CDR2 FQGTGA. V shed 5 bases and J 1 base; nucleotides not matched to a gene: 6.

The CDR3 loop reads CASSEASWRYQETQYF. CDR3 nucleotide sequence: TGTGCCAGCAGTGAAGCTTCCTGGAGGTACCAAGAGACCCAGTACTTC. This sequence joins TRBV6-1 and TRBJ2-5, with a weak D call TRBD2 (5 bases). The CDR3 extends over 16 amino acids. Trimming cost V 0 bases and J 0 bases, with 11 bases left between them. Looked up from germline, CDR1 is MNHNS and CDR2 is SASEGT.

The CDR3 DNA sequence: TGCGCCAGCAGCTTGGCTTCGGGGGTAGGGGGTAGGAATGAGCAGTTCTTC. Translated: CASSLASGVGGRNEQFF. This rearrangement joins TRBV5-1 to TRBJ2-1; either TRBD1 or TRBD2 may fit D (6 bases each). Germline assignment: CDR1 SGHRS and CDR2 YFSETQ. The germline V and J ends were trimmed by 0 bases and 7 bases, with 20 bases remaining between them. CDR3 length: 17 amino acids.

This rearrangement joins TRBV5-1 to TRBJ2-1; TRBD1 agrees at 12 bases. This CDR3 comprises 18 residues. After removal of 0 bases from V and 8 bases from J, the junction contained 12 bases not matched to a gene. Germline loops: CDR1 SGHRS, CDR2 YFSETQ. The DNA of the CDR3 is TGCGCCAGCAGCTTGGTCGCGGTGGGGACAGGGGGCGAGGATGAGCAGTTCTTC. Translating it yields CASSLVAVGTGGEDEQFF.